This T cell receptor beta chain was found in a study of graft-versus-host responses after intestinal transplantation. The wider study: Multivisceral, liver-intestinal, or isolated intestinal grafts were transplanted into recipients. Anti-thymocyte globulin induction preceded about 3 years of tacrolimus and steroid maintenance in all recipients. Study-wide findings and caveats: Allografts carried high graft-versus-host to host-versus-graft clonal ratios in patients having graft-donor T cell macrochimerism. Investigators detected GvH clones in recipient marrow, with some emerging earlier in ileum or blood.

Lamina propria and intraepithelial lymphocytes were released by processing graft tissue. Remarks on this clone: As yet, its antigen is unknown.

TCRdb keeps only in-frame clones here, not all; method: immunoSEQ multiplex PCR. The repertoire holds more than 13,000 clones, with roughly 68% as singletons. The specimen was ileum tissue, collected approximately 690 days after intestinal transplantation. The receptor comes from a human patient who received an intestinal transplant, so some T cells may come from the graft donor.

The DNA for the CDR3 is TGTGCCAGCAGTCCGACTAGCGGGAAGGGCTACGAGCAGTACTTC. It encodes CASSPTSGKGYEQYF. The chain recombines TRBV7-2 with TRBJ2-7; TRBD2 matches 11 bases. Germline V CDR1 and CDR2: SGHTA, FQGNSA. Trimming removed 6 bases from V and 3 bases from J; junction bases left unmatched: 7. The CDR3 contains 15 residues.